This paragraph reports one T cell receptor beta chain. The libraries of TRB cDNA were constructed through 5' RACE using UMI labels. One entry per CDR3 protein, without DNA, is what TCRdb gives after re-calling the 5' RACE reads. Its listing shows about 130,000 distinct CDR3 sequences. The sorting of each CD8+ T cell subset was done in triplicate, at 250,000 to 300,000 cells each. CD45RO-CCR7+CD27+CD95- was the phenotype of naive CD8+ T cells. This record belongs to a study of CXCR3-negative and CXCR3-positive naive CD8 T cells. Whole-study context: About 140 million TRB reads were obtained in total, which works out to about 1.5 +/- 0.3 million per library.

The sequencing sample was made of naive CXCR3- CD8+ T cells from blood. The subset was: CD45RO-CCR7+CD27+CD95- naive CD8+ T cells lacking CXCR3 (TNR3-). The TCR originated in a human donor in good health. Some clones in this sample may be carry-over from other donors' samples.

CDR3: CASSKGIHNEQFF. The rearrangement uses TRBV12-3 or TRBV12-4 and TRBJ2-1. The length of the CDR3 is 13 residues.